This T cell receptor beta chain was identified during a study of shared clonotypes between healthy human individuals. General study points: Clonotype sharing levels among donors were expected to vary with sequencing depth.

Naive-designated CD8 cells lacked CD45RO, were positively enriched for CCR7, and omitted terminally differentiated effector memory CD45RA+ cells. Germline V gene sequence: CDR1 ENHRY, CDR2 SYGVKD. The J segment lost 4 bases and the V segment lost 6 bases, leaving 19 bases of the junction unmatched. The CDR3 extends over 19 amino acids. Only in-frame clones appear in the TCRdb table, and some are missing; sequencing was by immunoSEQ multiplex PCR. Of around 600,000 clones in the sample, approximately 95% were seen once. A word on this clone: As yet, its antigen is unknown.

V gene TRBV10-3 combines with J gene TRBJ2-7; 12 nucleotides match TRBD2. The sequencing input was naive CD8+ T cells sorted from blood. The receptor's source is a woman aged 30 to 39 in good health. CDR3 residues: CAISGWTSGTPTRVYEQYF. CDR3 nucleotide sequence: TGTGCCATCAGCGGGTGGACTAGCGGGACCCCAACGCGGGTTTACGAGCAGTACTTC.